The entry that follows covers one T cell receptor (beta chain) sequence. Data came from immunoSEQ multiplex PCR; TCRdb stores just in-frame clones and leaves some out. The data show around 100,000 clones, approximately 90% seen once. The data derive from a study of T cell changes during pregnancy in multiple sclerosis. The sequences come from peripheral blood, collected in the second trimester of pregnancy. The sequence derives from a female donor with multiple sclerosis, enrolled in a pregnancy study.

The CDR3 region is CASSLARVHEQFF. The DNA of the CDR3 is TGTGCCAGCAGCTTAGCGCGAGTACATGAGCAGTTCTTC. The chain is built from TRBV7-9 and TRBJ2-1; D unclear. V was clipped by 0 bases and J by 8 bases, with 8 bases between them. CDR1 and CDR2 (germline): SEHNR, FQNEAQ (reference sequence). This CDR3 is 13 amino acids long.